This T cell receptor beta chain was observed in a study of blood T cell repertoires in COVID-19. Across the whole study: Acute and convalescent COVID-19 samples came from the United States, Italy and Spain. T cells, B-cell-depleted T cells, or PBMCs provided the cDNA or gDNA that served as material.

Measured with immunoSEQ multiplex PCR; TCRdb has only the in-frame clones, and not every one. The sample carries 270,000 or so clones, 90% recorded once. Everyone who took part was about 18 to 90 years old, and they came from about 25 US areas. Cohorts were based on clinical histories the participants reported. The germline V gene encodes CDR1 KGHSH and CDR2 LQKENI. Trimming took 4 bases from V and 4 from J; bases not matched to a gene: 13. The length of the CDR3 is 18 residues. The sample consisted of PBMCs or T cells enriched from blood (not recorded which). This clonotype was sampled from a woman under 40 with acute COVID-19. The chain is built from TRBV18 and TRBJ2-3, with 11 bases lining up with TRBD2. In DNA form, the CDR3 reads TGTGCCAGCTCACGTCTCCAGACTAGCGGGATTTCGTCAGATACGCAGTATTTT. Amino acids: CASSRLQTSGISSDTQYF.